This T cell receptor (beta chain) was sequenced in a study of tumor-infiltrating lymphocytes in primary liver carcinoma. Study information: These patients were men and women whose ages were 30 to 69 years. T1-T3 N0M0 was the stage of the tumors, which were about 4 to 10 cm across.

Study-level results: Blood trailed tumors significantly in top-250-clone fraction (p = 0.039). Tumor-adjacent and tumor-blood pairs overlapped less than tumor region pairs did.

This CDR3 contains 15 residues. The germline V gene has CDR1 MGHRA and CDR2 YSYEKL. Comment on this clonotype: As yet, its antigen is unknown. One junction end disagrees with the germline gene, perhaps due to a read error.

TCR beta cDNA was prepared out of roughly 0.45 ug total RNA by means of a constant-region primer. Each TCR beta library was derived from three nested multiplex PCR rounds that employed slightly modified ARM-PCR. PCR rounds one and two used TRBV1-TRBV30 forward primers with a C-beta reverse primer for 10 cycles each. TCRdb called the multiplex PCR reads again in MiXCR, with one record for every CDR3 protein. Among 95,000 to 150,000 distinct CDR3 sequences listed, roughly 70% were seen once. The approximately 20-31 mg bulk tissue piece was not sorted before simultaneous RNA and DNA extraction. The chain recombines TRBV4-1 with TRBJ2-5, with unresolved D. The sample comprised tumor-adjacent normal liver tissue. This sequence was found in a woman aged 55-70 years with primary liver carcinoma and hepatitis B virus infection. The CDR3 loop reads CASSQGLLSAEAQYF. The CDR3 DNA is TGCGCCAGCAGCCAAGGGCTCCTGTCCGCAGAGGCCCAGTACTTC.